This T cell receptor beta chain was retrieved from a study of blood T cell repertoires in COVID-19. Germline CDR1 is SEHNR and CDR2 is FQNEAQ (reference sequence). The CDR3 spans 16 residues. Trimming took off 1 base at V and 6 bases at J, with 17 bases between the two ends. The method was immunoSEQ multiplex PCR; TCRdb's version includes in-frame clones alone and lacks a portion of them. The data show hundreds of thousands of clones, with more than 85% seen just once and over 1% held by the top ten. Sequencing input: peripheral blood. The sequence was collected from a man aged 65-85 years with acute or convalescent COVID-19. This sequence joins TRBV7-9 and TRBJ2-3, with a possible D match to TRBD2 (7 bases). CDR3 sequence: CASSLVGGPLGDTQYF. Here the CDR3 DNA reads TGTGCCAGCAGCTTAGTCGGGGGGCCTCTTGGGGATACGCAGTATTTT. Drawing the rest from reference TRBV7-9 and TRBJ2-3, the complete variable domain is DTGVSQNPRHKITKRGQNVTFRCDPISEHNRLYWYRQTLGQGPEFLTYFQNEAQLEKSRLLSDRFSAERPKGSFSTLEIQRTEQGDSAMYLCASSLVGGPLGDTQYFGPGTRLTVL.